This T cell receptor (beta chain) was obtained from a study of identical twins. MiXCR was run by TCRdb on the 5' RACE reads, yielding one entry per CDR3 protein. The repertoire has hundreds of thousands of distinct CDR3 sequences, roughly 20% of them found once; the top ten carry 4.3%. Whole-study results and caveats: Compared with unrelated sharing, twin-shared out-of-frame alpha sequences had more low-probability sequences.

This CDR3 spans 12 amino acids. Trimming cost V 8 bases and J 9 bases; bases outside gene matches: 2. Regarding this clonotype: Its antigen is not identified.

These records were also assigned to another study, of T cells expressing NK-cell markers. That work contributes: Underlying the TCR beta repertoires were sorted CD3+CD56+NKG2C+, CD3+CD56+NKG2C- and CD3+CD56-NKG2C+ T cells. Seven donors tested HCMV-seropositive and one tested seronegative among the eight sequenced. These same clonotypes (in several donors) also led the CD3+CD56-NKG2C+ fraction.

This TCR came from a woman between 18 and 30 years old in good health. The chain couples TRBV12-3 or TRBV12-4 to TRBJ1-6; 9 bases line up with TRBD1. Input material: PBMCs. CDR3: CASGQGLSPLHF. The CDR3 region has the DNA TGTGCCAGCGGACAGGGGCTTTCACCCCTCCACTTT.